Presented here are 22 T cell receptor beta chains from one specimen sequenced in a study of CD8 T cells in Susac syndrome. It was with random hexamers that roughly 0.45 to 1 ug RNA was reverse transcribed. MiXCR, run by TCRdb on the immunoSEQ multiplex PCR reads, gives a single entry per CDR3 protein. In the table there are more than 150,000 distinct CDR3 sequences, around 94% of which are singletons. Sequences were obtained from CD4+ T cells from PBMCs. These receptors originate from a human donor in good health.

The chain combines TRBV4-3 with TRBJ2-3; 8 bases align to TRBD2. The germline V gene has CDR1 LGHNA and CDR2 YSLEER. This CDR3 contains 16 residues. The V segment lost 8 bases and the J segment 4 bases; nucleotides outside the gene matches: 14. Here the CDR3 DNA reads TGCGCCAGCGCTCTTAACGGGGGGGCGTTCGCAGATACGCAGTATTTT. This translates into CASALNGGAFADTQYF.

The sample holds one count of this clonotype. V gene TRBV29-1 combines with J gene TRBJ2-2; D is undetermined. CDR1 is SQVTM and CDR2 is ANQGSEA in the germline V gene. With 2 bases removed from V and 3 bases from J, the gap between germline ends came to 10 bases. This CDR3 has 14 amino acids. As DNA, the CDR3 is TGCAGCGTTGAACCTGATGGGTACACCGGGGAGCTGTTTTTT. Amino acid sequence: CSVEPDGYTGELFF.

V gene TRBV12-3 or TRBV12-4 combines with J gene TRBJ1-3; 7 bases fit TRBD1. V gave up 5 bases and J gave up 9 bases; unmatched junction bases: 13. This CDR3 region has 15 residues. The CDR3 DNA reads TGTGCCAGCAGTCCCCAGGGGGGGTTGGGTGGCACCATATATTTT. Its translation: CASSPQGGLGGTIYF.

This clonotype turned up a few times. This rearrangement joins TRBV12-3 or TRBV12-4 to TRBJ2-2, with D perhaps TRBD1 (5 bases). The ends were cut back, 5 bases at V and 2 bases at J, with 9 bases in the middle. This CDR3 is 14 amino acids long. CDR3 residues: CASSVGANTGELFF. The CDR3 coding sequence is TGTGCCAGCAGTGTAGGGGCCAACACCGGGGAGCTGTTTTTT.

The count of this clonotype is one. The V and J genes are TRBV3-1 and TRBJ2-5, with 9 bases lining up with TRBD1. The CDR3 spans 14 residues. V was pared by 5 bases and J by 4 bases, with 5 bases of the junction left unmatched. The germline gives CDR1 LGHDT, CDR2 YNNKEL (reference sequence). DNA for the CDR3: TGTGCCAGCAGCGGGGGACAGGGCTTAGAGACCCAGTACTTC. Translation gives CASSGGQGLETQYF.

The chain uses TRBV6-2 or TRBV6-3 and TRBJ2-7; a possible D gene is TRBD1 (5 bases). This CDR3 is built from 12 residues. The V end lost 7 bases, the J end lost 5 bases, and 12 bases lay between the germline ends. Looked up from germline, CDR1 is MNHEY and CDR2 is SVGEGT. CDR3 amino acids: CASTQGYHEQYF. The DNA for the CDR3 is TGTGCCAGCACCCAGGGTTACCACGAGCAGTACTTC.

The V and J genes are TRBV29-1 and TRBJ1-2, with unresolved D. Germline lookup yields CDR1 SQVTM and CDR2 ANQGSEA. The CDR3 totals 13 residues. Trimming shortened V by 3 bases and J by 5 bases, and 13 bases separated the two germline ends. CDR3 region: CSVDRLSAYGYTF. CDR3 DNA: TGCAGCGTTGACCGTCTCTCCGCATATGGCTACACCTTC. The full variable domain, rest sourced from reference TRBV29-1 and TRBJ1-2, is SAVISQKPSRDICQRGTSLTIQCQVDSQVTMMFWYRQQPGQSLTLIATANQGSEATYESGFVIDKFPISRPNLTFSTLTVSNMSPEDSSIYLCSVDRLSAYGYTFGSGTRLTVV.

The gene calls are TRBV20-1 and TRBJ1-2; D is uncertain. Germline CDR1 is DFQATT and CDR2 is SNEGSKA (reference sequence). This CDR3 has 12 amino acids. V lost 3 bases and J 2 bases, leaving 7 bases between the germline ends. The CDR3 region is CSASFLNYGYTF. In DNA form, the CDR3 reads TGCAGTGCTAGTTTCCTCAACTATGGCTACACCTTC.

The chain joins TRBV7-9 to TRBJ1-1; D remains unclear. V was shortened by 4 bases and J by 5 bases, with 14 bases between the two germline ends. CDR1 and CDR2 (germline): SEHNR, FQNEAQ (reference sequence). The CDR3 totals 14 residues. The DNA of the CDR3 is TGTGCCAGCAGCTCGGATGTCTGGCGGACTGAAGCTTTCTTT. It is translated as CASSSDVWRTEAFF.

This sequence joins TRBV29-1 and TRBJ2-1; 7 bases match TRBD1. Germline values: CDR1 SQVTM, CDR2 ANQGSEA. The V gene end was trimmed by 4 bases and the J gene end by 8 bases; junction bases not matched to a gene: 5. The CDR3 consists of 12 residues. The CDR3 coding sequence is TGCAGCGTTGGACAGGGCAGTGATGAGCAGTTCTTC. This sequence encodes CSVGQGSDEQFF.

This chain joins TRBV20-1 and TRBJ1-5, with a possible D match to TRBD1 (5 bases). CDR1 is DFQATT, CDR2 SNEGSKA, per germline (reference sequence). CDR3 length: 13 amino acids. V gave up 1 base and J gave up 5 bases, with 9 bases separating them. This CDR3 is CSARATDHQPQHF. In DNA form, the CDR3 reads TGCAGTGCTAGAGCGACAGACCATCAGCCCCAGCATTTT.

The chain has TRBV3-1 and TRBJ1-6; D is unresolved. CDR1 is LGHDT, CDR2 YNNKEL, per germline (reference sequence). Trimming pared 2 bases from V and 8 bases from J, leaving 13 bases between. This CDR3 comprises 15 residues. CDR3 nucleotide sequence: TGTGCCAGCAGCCAATTCCTAGGGATGGATTCACCCCTCCACTTT. Encoded protein: CASSQFLGMDSPLHF. The whole variable domain, remainder taken from reference TRBV3-1 and TRBJ1-6, is DTAVSQTPKYLVTQMGNDKSIKCEQNLGHDTMYWYKQDSKKFLKIMFSYNNKELIINETVPNRFSPKSPDKAHLNLHINSLELGDSAVYFCASSQFLGMDSPLHFGNGTRLTVT.

V and J are TRBV4-3 and TRBJ2-2; tentative D call: TRBD1 (5 bases). The CDR3 is made up of 15 amino acids. V lost 0 bases, J lost 5 bases, and 10 bases lay in between. Germline loops: CDR1 LGHNA, CDR2 YSLEER. CDR3 sequence: CASSQEQGVTGELFF. DNA for the CDR3: TGCGCCAGCAGCCAAGAGCAGGGTGTGACCGGGGAGCTGTTTTTT.

This chain uses TRBV29-1 with TRBJ2-1, with 11 bases fitting TRBD2. The V segment lost 3 bases and the J segment 10 bases; nucleotides outside the gene matches: 8. CDR3 length equals 14 residues. Germline CDR1 SQVTM, CDR2 ANQGSEA. The CDR3: CSVDKGLAAFEQFF. The CDR3 DNA follows: TGCAGCGTTGATAAGGGACTAGCGGCTTTCGAGCAGTTCTTC.

The chain couples TRBV2 to TRBJ2-6; possible D gene TRBD2, 6 bases. CDR3 size: 18 residues. V dropped 0 bases and J dropped 2 bases, with 14 bases sitting between them. The germline CDR1 and CDR2 sequences are SNHLY and FYNNEI. For the CDR3, the DNA is TGTGCCAGCAGTGAAGCTCTTGGGGGGTACCCTGGGGCCAACGTCCTGACTTTC. Translated: CASSEALGGYPGANVLTF.

The rearrangement joins TRBV4-2 to TRBJ1-5; 7 nucleotides match TRBD1. The trim removed 1 base at V and 4 bases at J, leaving 4 bases unmatched. The CDR3 totals 15 residues. Germline assignment: CDR1 LGHNA and CDR2 YNFKEQ. The CDR3 loop reads CASSQGPQGNQPQHF. CDR3 DNA sequence: TGTGCCAGCAGCCAAGGCCCACAGGGGAATCAGCCCCAGCATTTT.

This clonotype was detected only once. J is TRBJ2-1 and V is TRBV4-2; 11 positions match TRBD2. The germline gives CDR1 LGHNA, CDR2 YNFKEQ. The CDR3 contains 14 residues. Trimming removed 5 bases from V and 9 bases from J; junction bases left unmatched: 6. Written as DNA, the CDR3 is TGTGCCAGCAGCTCGGGACTAGCGGACGGTGAGCAGTTCTTC. The encoded protein is CASSSGLADGEQFF.

This clonotype has just one count. V is TRBV24-1 and J is TRBJ1-2, with D possibly TRBD1 on 5 matching bases. The CDR3 consists of 14 residues. V was trimmed by 0 bases and J by 4 bases, leaving 8 bases between them. Germline CDR1 reads KGHDR; CDR2 reads SFDVKD. CDR3 coding DNA: TGTGCCACCAGTGATTTGACGACAGCCTATGGCTACACCTTC. Translated, it gives CATSDLTTAYGYTF.

This chain links TRBV3-1 with TRBJ1-6; D uncertain. The CDR3 sequence is 13 residues long. Germline lookup yields CDR1 LGHDT and CDR2 YNNKEL (reference sequence). V gave up 0 bases and J gave up 15 bases, with 12 bases separating them. CDR3: CASSQEGGSVLHF. DNA for the CDR3: TGTGCCAGCAGCCAAGAGGGAGGCAGCGTCCTCCACTTT.

This chain connects TRBV30 to TRBJ1-1; D not certain. The V end lost 0 bases, the J end lost 2 bases, and 7 bases lay between the germline ends. Per germline, CDR1 GTSNPN and CDR2 SVGIG (reference sequence). The CDR3 extends over 13 amino acids. CDR3 sequence: CAWSVQVNTEAFF. CDR3 coding DNA: TGTGCCTGGAGTGTTCAAGTAAACACTGAAGCTTTCTTT.

The CDR3 region is CASREHGVGNQPQHF. CDR3 DNA sequence: TGTGCCAGCCGCGAACATGGGGTAGGCAATCAGCCCCAGCATTTT. V usage is TRBV27 and J usage is TRBJ1-5; D is uncertain. This CDR3 spans 15 amino acids. Trimming shortened V by 8 bases and J by 2 bases, and 16 bases separated the two germline ends. Germline CDR1 MNHEY, CDR2 SMNVEV (reference sequence).

The CDR3 DNA reads TGTGCCAGCAGCCCAAGTACTAGGGGGGCAGGGTCACCCCTCCACTTT. It specifies CASSPSTRGAGSPLHF. V usage is TRBV4-2 and J usage is TRBJ1-6; D perhaps matches TRBD1 (6 bases). CDR1 and CDR2 (germline): LGHNA, YNFKEQ. This CDR3 spans 16 amino acids. Trimming left V 4 bases short and J 10 bases short, with 20 bases between.